The present TCR beta chain was sequenced within a study of tumor-infiltrating lymphocytes in primary liver carcinoma. Study results and limitations: Tumor region pairs outstripped tumor-adjacent and tumor-blood pairs in overlap. Significantly larger top-250-clone fractions were found in tumors than in blood (p = 0.039).

Bulk tissue was left unsorted, and RNA and DNA were co-extracted from about 20-30 mg of it. Germline V gene lookup returns CDR1 MNHEY and CDR2 SVGEGT. The CDR3 covers 13 residues. TCR beta cDNA was prepared out of roughly 0.45 ug total RNA by means of a constant-region primer. Employing slightly modified ARM-PCR, three nested multiplex PCR rounds were run, and these gave rise to the TCR beta libraries. TRBV1-TRBV30 forward primers paired with a C-beta reverse primer were used in the first two PCR rounds, which ran roughly 11 cycles each. TCRdb used MiXCR to reprocess the multiplex PCR reads, holding one entry per CDR3 protein. This sample carries 100,000 or so distinct CDR3 sequences, approximately 82% of them seen once, and the ten largest clones take approximately 20%. A note on this clonotype: Its antigen is as yet unknown. At one boundary the junction diverges from the germline segment, which might be a read error.

The sequence was collected from a middle-aged man with primary liver carcinoma and hepatitis B virus infection. The sequencing input was liver tumor tissue from sampling region 3. Regarding subset: tumor region T3, left-lateral pole. V is TRBV6-2 or TRBV6-3 and J is TRBJ1-2; possible D gene TRBD1, 5 bases. CDR3 amino acids: CVSNAGTAYGYTF. In DNA form, the CDR3 reads TGTGTCAGCAACGCCGGGACGGCCTATGGCTACACCTTC.